This TCR beta chain derives from a study of T cell repertoires and HLA-DP antigens. Overall study results and limits: Average cumulative frequency of previously undetected clones was just over 35% against one allele and under 60% against the other.

This clone has only one observation. Its antigen is not identified. The primer mix covered 54 TRBV segments and 13 TRBJ segments. The method was immunoSEQ multiplex PCR; TCRdb's version includes in-frame clones alone and lacks a portion of them. The data show about 89,000 clones, with around nine tenths seen just once and 1.7% held by the top ten. The CDR3 totals 17 residues. CDR1 and CDR2 from the germline V gene are SGHTA and FQGTGA. The junction had 7 bases not matched to a gene; V was cut back by 5 bases and J by 4 bases. Negative selection yielded untouched CD4+ T cells of average 97.7% purity. The chain has TRBV7-3 and TRBJ2-3; 15 bases match TRBD2. Sequencing was performed on CD4+ T cells from PBMCs. The receptor comes from a middle-aged man in good health and CMV-seronegative. The DNA of the CDR3 is TGTGCCAGCAGCCATCGGACTAGCGGGGGGGCCGCAGATACGCAGTATTTT. The encoded protein is CASSHRTSGGAADTQYF.